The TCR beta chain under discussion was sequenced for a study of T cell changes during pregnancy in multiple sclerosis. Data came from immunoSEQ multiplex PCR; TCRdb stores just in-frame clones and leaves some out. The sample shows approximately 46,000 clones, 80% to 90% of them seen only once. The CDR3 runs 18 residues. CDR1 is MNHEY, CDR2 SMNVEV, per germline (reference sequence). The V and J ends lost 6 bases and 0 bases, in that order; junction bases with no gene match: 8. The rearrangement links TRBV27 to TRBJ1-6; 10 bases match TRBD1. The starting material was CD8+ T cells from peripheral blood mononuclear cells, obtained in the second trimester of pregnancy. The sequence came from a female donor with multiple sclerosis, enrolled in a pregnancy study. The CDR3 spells CASRDRDRGFSYNSPLHF. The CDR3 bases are TGTGCCAGCAGAGATCGGGACAGGGGATTCTCCTATAATTCACCCCTCCACTTT.